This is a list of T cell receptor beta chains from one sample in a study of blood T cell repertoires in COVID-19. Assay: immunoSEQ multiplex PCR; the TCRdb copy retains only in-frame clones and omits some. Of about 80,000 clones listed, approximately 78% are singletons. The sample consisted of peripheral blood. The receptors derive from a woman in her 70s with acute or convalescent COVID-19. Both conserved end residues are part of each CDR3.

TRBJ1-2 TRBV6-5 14 CASSPPGGGGGYTF
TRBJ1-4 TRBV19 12 CASRTGREKLFF
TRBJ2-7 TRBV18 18 CASSSLPGLAGPSYEQYF
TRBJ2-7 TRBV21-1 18 CASSKGSSGRAVGREQYF
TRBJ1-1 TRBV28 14 CASMVTQTLTEAFF
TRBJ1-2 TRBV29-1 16 CSVDPRGADSGYGYTF
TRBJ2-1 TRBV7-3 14 CASSFSPENNEQFF
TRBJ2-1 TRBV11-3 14 CASSPGGRGNEQFF
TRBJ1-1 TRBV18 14 CASLPGTGGTEAFF
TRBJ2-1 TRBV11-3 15 CASSLGGDYYNEQFF
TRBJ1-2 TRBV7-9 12 CASSLAGYGYTF
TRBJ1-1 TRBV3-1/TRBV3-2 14 CASSLEEGNTEAFF
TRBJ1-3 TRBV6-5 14 CASRLPGQGNTIYF
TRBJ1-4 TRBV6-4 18 CASSWGARKETTNEKLFF
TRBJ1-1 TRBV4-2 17 CASSYRQGDKLNTEAFF
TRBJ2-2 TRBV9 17 CASSPMLLAGVAGELFF
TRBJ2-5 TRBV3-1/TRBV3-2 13 CASSLFGVETQYF
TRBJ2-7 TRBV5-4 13 CASSWRGAYEQYF
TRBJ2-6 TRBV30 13 CAFAGTGANVLTF
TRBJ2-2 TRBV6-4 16 CASSDSSGRATGELFF
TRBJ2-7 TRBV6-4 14 CAPQRKGQGLEQYF
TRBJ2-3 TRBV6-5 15 CASSYRREYADTQYF
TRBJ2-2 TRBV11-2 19 CASTHFGGSGRRRTGELFF
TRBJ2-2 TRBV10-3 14 CAISRDRDTGELFF
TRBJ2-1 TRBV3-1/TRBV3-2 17 CASSPVPGTSMGNEQFF
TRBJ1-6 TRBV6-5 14 CASRSGGSSSPLHF
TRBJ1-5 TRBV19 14 CASSMTGGNQPQHF
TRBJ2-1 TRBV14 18 CASSQAGTSVSSYNEQFF
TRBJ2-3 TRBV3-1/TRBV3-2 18 CASSQDSLGRGTYNTQYF